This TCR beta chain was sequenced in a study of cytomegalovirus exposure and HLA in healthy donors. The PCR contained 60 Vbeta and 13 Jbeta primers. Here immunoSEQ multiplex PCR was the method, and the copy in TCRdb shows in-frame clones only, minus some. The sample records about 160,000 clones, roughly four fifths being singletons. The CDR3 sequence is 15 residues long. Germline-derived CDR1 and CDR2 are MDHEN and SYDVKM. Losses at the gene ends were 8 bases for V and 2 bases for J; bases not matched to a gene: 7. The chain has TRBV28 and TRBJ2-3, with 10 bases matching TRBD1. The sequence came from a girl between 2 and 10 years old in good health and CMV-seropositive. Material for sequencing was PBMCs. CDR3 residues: CASWAGTGVTDTQYF. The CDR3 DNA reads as TGTGCCAGCTGGGCCGGGACAGGGGTCACAGATACGCAGTATTTT.